This TCR beta chain was sequenced during a study of blood T cell repertoires in COVID-19. About the research overall: Researchers got acute and convalescent COVID-19 samples from the United States, Italy and Spain. T cells, B-cell-depleted T cells, or PBMCs provided the cDNA or gDNA that served as material.

Germline V CDR1 and CDR2: ENHRY, SYGVKD. The V end lost 0 bases, the J end lost 7 bases, and 9 bases lay between the germline ends. The CDR3 runs to 13 residues. Original processing methods: From reference gene primer amplification, estimates of nucleated cell counts were derived. Here immunoSEQ multiplex PCR was the method, and the copy in TCRdb shows in-frame clones only, minus some. V and J calls and clone size are as listed in that table; D and trimming were resolved from the DNA. Counted here are around 280,000 clones, approximately 86% occurring once; the ten biggest clones make up roughly 2%. The receptor was derived from a woman aged 50 to 60 who had recovered from COVID-19. The sequenced sample was peripheral blood. V is TRBV10-3 and J is TRBJ1-2, with D perhaps matching TRBD1 (5 bases). The CDR3: CAISESAGLGYTF. Written as DNA, the CDR3 is TGTGCCATCAGTGAGTCCGCAGGGCTTGGCTACACCTTC.